This T cell receptor beta chain is drawn from a study of blood T cell repertoires in COVID-19. Participants were aged 18 to 89 years, lived in around 25 US areas, and enrolled virtually. This clone was counted once. Sequencing was performed with immunoSEQ multiplex PCR; in TCRdb, only in-frame clones are kept and a portion is missing. The sample records 150,000 to 200,000 clones, approximately 82% being singletons. The trim removed 4 bases at V and 5 bases at J, leaving 11 bases unmatched. CDR3 size: 16 residues. Germline-derived CDR1 and CDR2 are KGHDR and SFDVKD. Sequenced: PBMCs or T cells enriched from blood (not recorded which). The receptor was derived from a man aged 45-65 years who had recovered from COVID-19. The chain couples TRBV24-1 to TRBJ2-5; 8 bases align to TRBD2. CDR3 amino acids: CATSDHRLARGETQYF. The CDR3 DNA reads TGTGCCACCAGTGACCACCGACTAGCGAGAGGGGAGACCCAGTACTTC.